This record looks at one TCR beta chain sequence and its context. Its antigen remains unknown. These data originate in a study of T cells in localized non-small cell lung cancer. General observations from the study: One tumor region alone was sequenced, and heterogeneity therefore remains possible. Tumor showed lower T cell clonality than uninvolved adjacent lung, where it was highest.

V was shortened by 0 bases and J by 3 bases, with 13 bases between the two germline ends. Germline V gene lookup returns CDR1 SGDLS and CDR2 YYNGEE. CDR3 length equals 15 residues. Sequencing used immunoSEQ multiplex PCR; TCRdb keeps in-frame clones, though not all of them. The repertoire holds 100,000 to 150,000 clones, with around 89% as singletons. The chain has TRBV9 and TRBJ2-7, with D uncertain. This TCR was recovered from a female donor aged 60 or older with stage I lung adenocarcinoma. Source: peripheral blood, taken before any cancer treatment. CDR3 nucleotide sequence: TGTGCCAGCAGCGTAGATCCCTCCAACCTCTACGAGCAGTACTTC. Protein sequence: CASSVDPSNLYEQYF.